The 15 T cell receptor beta chains reported below all come from one sample, sequenced in a study of CD8 T cells in Susac syndrome (dated 2019 in TCRdb). The library was prepared using the immunoSEQ multiplex PCR assay. RNA was extracted using the RNeasy kit, and about 0.5 to 1 ug of the RNA was reverse transcribed with random hexamers. Starting from the raw public reads, TCRdb applied fastp trimming at Q25, assembled clones with MiXCR and retained in-frame beta chains. Each entry merges the rows of one CDR3 protein and shows their most common DNA and genes. This sample gives some 260,000 distinct CDR3 sequences in total; approximately 85% of them show up just once. Clones ranked in the top ten supply 0.11% of the sample. Sequenced sample: CD8+ T cells from PBMCs. The origin of the receptors is a human donor with multiple sclerosis.

The rearrangement uses TRBV2 and TRBJ2-2; D is undetermined. Trimming cost V 3 bases and J 3 bases, with 5 bases left between them. The germline CDR1 and CDR2 sequences are SNHLY and FYNNEI. The CDR3 contains 13 residues. This CDR3 is CASSDVDTGELFF. CDR3 sequence (DNA): TGTGCCAGCAGTGATGTGGACACCGGGGAGCTGTTTTTT.

The CDR3 loop is CASIAEPIYNEQFF. For the CDR3, the DNA is TGTGCCAGCATAGCGGAGCCCATCTACAATGAGCAGTTCTTC. This rearrangement joins TRBV6-1 to TRBJ2-1, with D possibly being TRBD2 (6 bases). CDR1 is MNHNS and CDR2 is SASEGT in the germline V gene. The germline V and J ends were trimmed by 7 bases and 3 bases, with 13 bases remaining between them. The length of the CDR3 is 14 residues.

As DNA, the CDR3 is TGTGCCAGCCTCCCCGTCCAAACACGTACCTACGAGCAGTACTTC. It is translated as CASLPVQTRTYEQYF. The V and J genes are TRBV28 and TRBJ2-7; D unresolved. CDR1 and CDR2 from the germline V gene are MDHEN and SYDVKM. The CDR3 is 15 residues long. Between the trimmed V and J ends, which lost 8 bases and 2 bases, there was a span of 19 bases.

In nucleotides, the CDR3 is TGTGCCAGCAGCTTAGCGGACCGGATTAGCGGGAGGGTCCCGGATACGCAGTATTTT. The encoded protein is CASSLADRISGRVPDTQYF. The V call is TRBV7-9, the J call TRBJ2-3; 11 positions match TRBD2. V trimming: 0 bases; J trimming: 6 bases; junction bases outside the gene matches: 14. CDR1 is SEHNR, CDR2 FQNEAQ, per germline (reference sequence). CDR3 length: 19 amino acids.

The chain employs TRBV5-1 and TRBJ2-7; 11 positions match TRBD1. CDR3 size: 14 residues. V lost 3 bases and J lost 3; bases outside the gene matches: 2. Germline lookup yields CDR1 SGHRS and CDR2 YFSETQ. CDR3 loop: CASSYGTGGYEQYF. Written as DNA, the CDR3 is TGCGCCAGCAGCTACGGGACAGGGGGCTACGAGCAGTACTTC.

This clonotype was recorded a few times. The chain uses TRBV5-1 and TRBJ2-7; D call uncertain. In germline, CDR1 is SGHRS, CDR2 YFSETQ. Trimming took 0 bases from V and 3 from J, leaving 10 bases between them. This CDR3 has 14 amino acids. The CDR3 sequence: CASSLGRTYYEQYF. Written as DNA, the CDR3 is TGCGCCAGCAGCTTGGGGCGGACCTACTACGAGCAGTACTTC.

This clonotype was observed a single time. At one end the junction does not follow the germline gene, possibly because of a read error. The chain employs TRBV6-5 and TRBJ2-3; D gene ambiguous. In germline, CDR1 is MNHEY, CDR2 SVGAGI. CDR3 size: 15 residues. In nucleotides, the CDR3 is TGTGCCAGCAGTGACTCGACGGTTAGCACAGATACGCAGTATTTT. The encoded protein is CASSDSTVSTDTQYF.

This chain connects TRBV15 to TRBJ2-1, with 8 nucleotides matching TRBD2. V lost 5 bases, J lost 8 bases, and 20 bases stayed unmatched. This CDR3 is 18 amino acids long. Per germline, CDR1 LNHNV and CDR2 YYDKDF (reference sequence). CDR3 in amino acids: CATSGPRQRELLVDEQFF. The DNA for the CDR3 is TGTGCCACCAGCGGACCCCGGCAGCGGGAGCTGCTTGTCGATGAGCAGTTCTTC.

The chain joins TRBV20-1 to TRBJ1-4, with 11 bases fitting TRBD1. The junction had 10 bases not matched to a gene; V was cut back by 6 bases and J by 7 bases. The CDR3 runs 15 residues. The V gene's germline CDR1 is DFQATT and CDR2 SNEGSKA (reference sequence). The CDR3 nucleotides are TGCAGTGCGCCCGGAACCGGGACAGGGGGTGAAAAACTGTTTTTT. Translation gives CSAPGTGTGGEKLFF.

This sequence joins TRBV2 and TRBJ1-1; 8 nucleotides align to TRBD1. V trimming: 3 bases; J trimming: 5 bases; junction bases outside the gene matches: 5. Germline lookup yields CDR1 SNHLY and CDR2 FYNNEI. The CDR3 covers 14 residues. The CDR3 reads CASSDDRGTTEAFF. The CDR3 DNA is TGTGCCAGCAGTGACGACAGGGGAACGACTGAAGCTTTCTTT.

The chain joins TRBV28 to TRBJ1-1, with TRBD1 matching 10 bases. The CDR3 totals 14 residues. Germline CDR1 reads MDHEN; CDR2 reads SYDVKM. Unmatched junction bases numbered 5, after V lost 4 bases and J lost 6 bases. CDR3 coding DNA: TGTGCCAGCAGTTCGCGGACAGGGGGGGCTGAAGCTTTCTTT. This translates into CASSSRTGGAEAFF.

The chain couples TRBV11-1 to TRBJ1-1; D ambiguous. CDR3 length: 17 amino acids. Germline CDR1 is SGHAT and CDR2 is FQDESV (reference sequence). V was pared by 10 bases and J by 5 bases, with 29 bases between. In nucleotides, the CDR3 is TGTGCCATGAAGGAGGTGATAACGAAGAAATTAAGAACTGAAGCTTTCTTT. Residues: CAMKEVITKKLRTEAFF.

The chain employs TRBV6-1 and TRBJ1-6, with unresolved D. V was trimmed by 2 bases and J by 0 bases, leaving 11 bases between them. CDR3 length: 17 residues. The germline CDR1 and CDR2 sequences are MNHNS and SASEGT. CDR3 DNA sequence: TGTGCCAGCAGTGAATTTAAAGGACGCTCCTATAATTCACCCCTCCACTTT. It encodes CASSEFKGRSYNSPLHF.

The chain is built from TRBV7-6 and TRBJ2-1; TRBD2 aligns across 14 bases. The CDR3 extends over 18 amino acids. The germline CDR1 and CDR2 sequences are SGHVS and FNYEAQ. V lost 5 bases to trimming and J lost 8 bases; unmatched junction nucleotides: 14. Written as DNA, the CDR3 is TGTGCCAGCAGCCCCGCACGAGGGACTAGCGGGAGTAGCGATGAGCAGTTCTTC. Translating it yields CASSPARGTSGSSDEQFF. Looking up the rest from reference TRBV7-6 and TRBJ2-1 gives the full variable domain: GAGVSQSPRYKVTKRGQDVALRCDPISGHVSLYWYRQALGQGPEFLTYFNYEAQQDKSGLPNDRFSAERPEGSISTLTIQRTEQRDSAMYRCASSPARGTSGSSDEQFFGPGTRLTVL.

The chain employs TRBV20-1 and TRBJ2-1; D may be TRBD1 (6 bases). The germline gives CDR1 DFQATT, CDR2 SNEGSKA (reference sequence). The CDR3 covers 15 residues. Trimming stripped 6 bases from V and 5 bases from J, with 20 bases between. The CDR3 protein is CSARFLVGQNNEQFF. CDR3 in DNA: TGCAGTGCCCGTTTTTTGGTGGGACAAAACAATGAGCAGTTCTTC.